This T cell receptor (beta chain) was profiled in a study of Tregs in tolerant kidney transplant recipients. Study outcomes and limitations: Findings come from small patient numbers and require larger validation.

Note on this clone: Its matching antigen is unknown.

Profiling relied on immunoSEQ multiplex PCR, and the TCRdb table lists in-frame clones only, not all of them. The sample consists of about 240,000 clones, roughly 84% of them appearing once. Unstimulated regulatory T cells (CD4+CD25+CD127-), CD4+CD25- non-regulatory cells, CD4 and CD8 cells were FACS-sorted from thawed PBMCs. CDR3 length equals 15 residues. The V end was cut by 0 bases, the J end by 4 bases, with 15 bases between. Looked up from germline, CDR1 is GTSNPN and CDR2 is SVGIG (reference sequence). The J gene is TRBJ2-5, the V gene TRBV30; a possible D gene is TRBD2 (6 bases). The TCR sequence derives from a human donor in good health. The sample taken for sequencing was CD4+ T cells from blood. CDR3 amino acids: CAWSVGGIRRETQYF. The CDR3 DNA reads TGTGCCTGGAGTGTCGGGGGTATTAGACGAGAGACCCAGTACTTC.